The sequence of this TCR beta chain was determined in a study of CD8 T cells in ankylosing spondylitis. General study points: Apparently characteristic of ankylosing spondylitis blood was a TCR beta motif (fewer than 10 highly homologous variants).

The germline V gene encodes CDR1 LGHDT and CDR2 YNNKEL (reference sequence). The CDR3 has 15 amino acids. Trimming left V 4 bases short and J 3 bases short, with 12 bases between. This clonotype was counted many times. The antigen remains unidentified. TCRdb re-derived calls from the 5' RACE reads in MiXCR, one entry per CDR3 protein. Here the sample spans about 220,000 distinct CDR3 sequences, over 9.5% being singletons. Source material: blood, either unsorted or a sorted T cell fraction (not recorded which). This TCR was sampled from a male donor with ankylosing spondylitis or in good health (not recorded which). V is TRBV3-1 and J is TRBJ1-4; D is unclear. The CDR3 is CASSRTPRPNEKLFF. The CDR3 nucleotides are TGTGCCAGCAGCCGGACCCCGAGGCCTAATGAAAAACTGTTTTTT.